Presented here are 30 T cell receptor beta chains from one specimen sequenced in a study of T cells in Graves' hyperthyroidism and ophthalmopathy. Researchers took RNA transcripts and amplified the TCR beta CDR3 regions from them. First-round RT-PCR with HTBI primers amplified the TCR CDR3 region. One entry per CDR3 protein results from TCRdb running MiXCR on the multiplex PCR reads. This table holds approximately 430,000 distinct CDR3 sequences, around 15% found once. The specimen sequenced was blood. The receptors originated from a man younger than 30 with Graves' ophthalmopathy.

With regard to this clonotype: It may be a read error: a sequence one base away is much more abundant. The rearrangement links TRBV29-1 to TRBJ2-5; 7 nucleotides agree with TRBD1. The germline gives CDR1 SQVTM, CDR2 ANQGSEA. The CDR3 has 13 residues. CDR3 nucleotide sequence: TGCAGCTCGTACGGGACAGACCAAGAGGCCCAGTACTTC. Encoded protein: CSSYGTDQEAQYF.

This clonotype showed up many times. The chain is built from TRBV7-9 and TRBJ2-1; D unresolved. V dropped 4 bases and J dropped 0 bases, with 4 bases sitting between them. Germline values: CDR1 SEHNR, CDR2 FQNEAQ (reference sequence). The CDR3 length is 13 residues. The CDR3 DNA reads TGTGCCAGCAGCTGGAGCTCCTACAATGAGCAGTTCTTC. Translating it yields CASSWSSYNEQFF.

The chain couples TRBV20-1 to TRBJ1-2; no reliable D call. The CDR3 contains 15 residues. The ends were cut back, 0 bases at V and 1 base at J, with 12 bases in the middle. CDR1 is DFQATT, CDR2 SNEGSKA, per germline (reference sequence). The CDR3 spells CSARDLGGLNYGYTF. CDR3 in DNA: TGCAGTGCTAGAGACCTCGGAGGGCTTAACTATGGCTACACCTTC.

This clonotype was seen repeatedly, ten times or more. This rearrangement joins TRBV27 to TRBJ2-1; no clear D gene. Per the germline V gene, CDR1 is MNHEY and CDR2 is SMNVEV (reference sequence). V lost 2 bases and J lost 1, with 6 bases in between. The CDR3 is 14 amino acids. The CDR3 coding sequence is TGTGCCAGCAGTTTACTAACTTCCTACAATGAGCAGTTCTTC. Its protein is CASSLLTSYNEQFF.

This clonotype was recorded a few times. The genes are TRBV7-3 and TRBJ1-4; the D is unclear. CDR1 and CDR2 from the germline V gene are SGHTA and FQGTGA. Trimming removed 7 bases at V and 7 bases at J, with 13 bases between. There are 13 residues in the CDR3. The CDR3 coding sequence is TGTGCCAGCACCCAAACGTATGGTGAAAAACTGTTTTTT. Its protein product is CASTQTYGEKLFF.

The chain employs TRBV30 and TRBJ2-3, with D tentatively TRBD1 or TRBD2 (6 bases each). The length of the CDR3 is 11 residues. V lost 2 bases and J lost 14, with 14 bases in between. CDR1 GTSNPN and CDR2 SVGIG come from the germline V gene (reference sequence). CDR3 amino acids: CAWSSRGPGYF. The CDR3 DNA reads TGTGCCTGGAGTTCTCGGGGGCCCGGGTATTTT.

This clonotype was observed a few times. The gene calls are TRBV29-1 and TRBJ2-7, with unresolved D. This CDR3 spans 13 amino acids. Germline assignment: CDR1 SQVTM and CDR2 ANQGSEA. Between the trimmed V and J ends, which lost 0 bases and 1 base, there was a span of 7 bases. For the CDR3, the DNA is TGCAGCGTTGAAGATCATCGATCCTACGAGCAGTACTTC. Encoded protein: CSVEDHRSYEQYF.

This clonotype has more than one count but fewer than ten. The chain uses TRBV19 and TRBJ1-6, with D hard to call. The CDR3 runs to 13 residues. Germline CDR1 LNHDA, CDR2 SQIVND (reference sequence). V lost 3 bases and J 7 bases, leaving 7 bases between the germline ends. CDR3 sequence: CASSIGGNSPLHF. DNA for the CDR3: TGTGCCAGTAGTATTGGAGGGAATTCACCCCTCCACTTT.

This clonotype was counted at least ten times. V is TRBV27 and J is TRBJ2-7; 9 bases are a match to TRBD1. CDR1 and CDR2 (germline): MNHEY, SMNVEV (reference sequence). CDR3 size: 14 residues. Trimming removed 5 bases from V and 1 base from J; junction bases left unmatched: 3. The CDR3 DNA is TGTGCCAGCAGTGACAGGGGGGGTTCCTACGAGCAGTACTTC. The encoded protein is CASSDRGGSYEQYF.

The genes are TRBV29-1 and TRBJ1-4; TRBD1 aligns across 9 bases. This CDR3 comprises 15 residues. V was clipped by 3 bases and J by 3 bases; unmatched bases: 5. Germline CDR1 reads SQVTM; CDR2 reads ANQGSEA. The CDR3 DNA follows: TGCAGCGTTGATACAGGGGGCGCTTCTAATGAAAAACTGTTTTTT. Translated, it gives CSVDTGGASNEKLFF.

The chain combines TRBV7-6 with TRBJ1-3; D unresolved. The CDR3 covers 14 residues. Germline V CDR1 and CDR2: SGHVS, FNYEAQ. With 8 bases removed from V and 3 bases from J, the gap between germline ends came to 14 bases. The DNA for the CDR3 is TGTGCCAGCGGCTCCCCCGGGGATGGAAACACCATATATTTT. Translation: CASGSPGDGNTIYF.

In its sample, this clonotype was seen many times. V is TRBV28 and J is TRBJ2-7; TRBD1 agrees at 7 bases. The CDR3 is 14 amino acids. V shed 6 bases, J shed 4 bases, and the junction held 9 bases outside the gene matches. Germline loops: CDR1 MDHEN, CDR2 SYDVKM. CDR3 DNA sequence: TGTGCCAGCAGGAGAAACAACAGGGGTTACGAGCAGTACTTC. Its translation is CASRRNNRGYEQYF.

This rearrangement joins TRBV12-5 to TRBJ2-2, with 9 bases lining up with TRBD2. Losses at the gene ends were 1 base for V and 10 bases for J; bases not matched to a gene: 10. The CDR3 totals 16 residues. Germline CDR1 reads LGHNT; CDR2 reads FRNRAP. CDR3: CASGLGVRSGGPELFF. CDR3 nucleotides: TGTGCTAGTGGTTTGGGAGTTCGTAGCGGGGGCCCGGAGCTGTTTTTT. Filled out from reference TRBV12-5 and TRBJ2-2, the complete variable domain reads DARVTQTPRHKVTEMGQEVTMRCQPILGHNTVFWYRQTMMQGLELLAYFRNRAPLDDSGMPKDRFSAEMPDATLATLKIQPSEPRDSAVYFCASGLGVRSGGPELFFGEGSRLTVL.

The chain couples TRBV7-9 to TRBJ1-3; TRBD1 aligns across 9 bases. Trimming took 3 bases from V and 3 from J; bases not matched to a gene: 3. Germline V gene lookup returns CDR1 SEHNR and CDR2 FQNEAQ (reference sequence). This CDR3 is 15 amino acids long. This CDR3 reads CASSLRTGDGNTIYF. CDR3 bases: TGTGCCAGCAGCTTGCGGACAGGGGATGGAAACACCATATATTTT.

This clonotype came up many times. The chain links TRBV16 to TRBJ2-3; D gene uncertain. The germline V and J ends were trimmed by 4 bases and 1 base, with 9 bases remaining between them. This CDR3 comprises 14 residues. Germline values: CDR1 KGHSY, CDR2 FQNENV. The CDR3 is CASSLSWGTDTQYF. CDR3 in DNA: TGTGCCAGCAGCCTCAGCTGGGGCACAGATACGCAGTATTTT.

This clonotype was detected many times. The V gene is TRBV11-2, the J gene TRBJ2-7; D not resolved. The ends were cut back, 1 base at V and 4 bases at J, with 5 bases in the middle. The V gene's germline CDR1 is SGHAT and CDR2 FQNNGV. This CDR3 is built from 12 residues. CDR3 coding DNA: TGTGCCAGCAGCTTAGGGTATTACGAGCAGTACTTC. Protein product: CASSLGYYEQYF.

This clonotype was observed at least ten times. This chain joins TRBV5-1 and TRBJ2-7; TRBD1 agrees at 8 bases. The CDR3 has 15 amino acids. Looked up from germline, CDR1 is SGHRS and CDR2 is YFSETQ. The V gene end was trimmed by 3 bases and the J gene end by 3 bases; junction bases not matched to a gene: 8. The CDR3: CASSSSDRGIYEQYF. CDR3 DNA sequence: TGCGCCAGCAGCTCTTCCGACAGGGGTATCTACGAGCAGTACTTC. The variable domain in full, completed from reference TRBV5-1 and TRBJ2-7, reads KAGVTQTPRYLIKTRGQQVTLSCSPISGHRSVSWYQQTPGQGLQFLFEYFSETQRNKGNFPGRFSGRQFSNSRSEMNVSTLELGDSALYLCASSSSDRGIYEQYFGPGTRLTVT.

This clonotype came up a few times. This chain joins TRBV19 and TRBJ1-1, with 7 bases aligning to TRBD1. The germline gives CDR1 LNHDA, CDR2 SQIVND (reference sequence). The CDR3 runs to 12 residues. V shed 7 bases and J 7 bases; nucleotides not matched to a gene: 6. The CDR3 protein is CASKQGGGEAFF. The CDR3 DNA reads TGTGCCAGTAAGCAGGGGGGAGGTGAAGCTTTCTTT. The whole variable domain, filled in from reference TRBV19 and TRBJ1-1, reads DGGITQSPKYLFRKEGQNVTLSCEQNLNHDAMYWYRQDPGQGLRLIYYSQIVNDFQKGDIAEGYSVSREKKESFPLTVTSAQKNPTAFYLCASKQGGGEAFFGQGTRLTVV.

V usage is TRBV2 and J usage is TRBJ2-7; 7 nucleotides agree with TRBD1. CDR1 is SNHLY, CDR2 FYNNEI, per germline. V lost 5 bases, J lost 7 bases, and 14 bases stayed unmatched. The CDR3 runs 15 residues. CDR3 protein: CASSLTGVALPEQYF. The CDR3 DNA reads as TGTGCCAGCAGTCTCACAGGGGTCGCCCTCCCTGAGCAGTACTTC.

This clonotype was recorded many times. The chain joins TRBV7-8 to TRBJ1-1, with 7 bases that match TRBD1. CDR1 and CDR2 (germline): SGHVS, FQNEAQ. Losses at the gene ends were 5 bases for V and 4 bases for J; bases not matched to a gene: 19. The CDR3 sequence is 18 residues long. CDR3 bases: TGTGCCAGCAGCAAGAGAGCCCGAGGGGGCGCGGGGGGCACTGAAGCTTTCTTT. Translated, it gives CASSKRARGGAGGTEAFF.

This clonotype was seen a few times. Possible read error: a much larger clone is one base away. The chain links TRBV2 to TRBJ2-1, with 9 nucleotides matching TRBD2. The length of the CDR3 is 18 residues. CDR1 is SNHLY, CDR2 FYNNEI, per germline. The CDR3 here is CANSEAPIGAGGLGEQFF. CDR3 in DNA: TGTGCCAACAGTGAAGCCCCTATAGGAGCGGGGGGCCTAGGTGAGCAGTTCTTC.

This clonotype was found many times. The DNA of the CDR3 is TGTGCCAGCAGTTCAAGGACTAGCGGGAGTCTCTACGAGCAGTACTTC. This codes for CASSSRTSGSLYEQYF. The genes are TRBV27 and TRBJ2-7; 13 bases map to TRBD2. J was trimmed by 3 bases and V by 4 bases; bases with no gene match: 6. Per the germline V gene, CDR1 is MNHEY and CDR2 is SMNVEV (reference sequence). The CDR3 is made up of 16 amino acids.

This clonotype has more than one count but fewer than ten. V gene TRBV29-1 combines with J gene TRBJ1-1; 7 positions match TRBD1. The CDR3 extends over 13 amino acids. CDR1 and CDR2 (germline): SQVTM, ANQGSEA. Germline trimming cut 7 bases from V and 1 base from J; bases unmatched to any gene: 6. The CDR3 DNA reads as TGCAGCGCCGTACAGGGGAGGAACACTGAAGCTTTCTTT. Translation: CSAVQGRNTEAFF.

The table lists this clonotype with many counts. The chain carries TRBV18 and TRBJ1-2, with D tentatively TRBD1 (6 bases). The germline V gene encodes CDR1 KGHSH and CDR2 LQKENI. The CDR3 loop spans 14 amino acids. Trimming took off 0 bases at V and 5 bases at J, with 10 bases between the two ends. CDR3 protein: CASSPPEGGYGYTF. CDR3 nucleotide sequence: TGTGCCAGCTCACCACCGGAAGGGGGGTATGGCTACACCTTC.

This clonotype was observed at least ten times. This chain connects TRBV15 to TRBJ1-1, with D unclear. Germline V gene sequence: CDR1 LNHNV, CDR2 YYDKDF (reference sequence). This CDR3 has 13 amino acids. Between the trimmed V and J ends, which lost 1 base and 1 base, there was a span of 4 bases. CDR3 amino acids: CATSRVGNTEAFF. The CDR3 bases are TGTGCCACCAGCAGAGTCGGGAACACTGAAGCTTTCTTT.

This clonotype was seen only a few times. The genes are TRBV9 and TRBJ2-3, with 8 bases matching TRBD1. Unmatched junction bases numbered 4, after V lost 1 base and J lost 6 bases. Germline CDR1 and CDR2: SGDLS and YYNGEE. The CDR3 loop spans 14 amino acids. CDR3 DNA sequence: TGTGCCAGCAGCGTAAGACAGGGGATGGATACGCAGTATTTT. Its protein product is CASSVRQGMDTQYF.

This clonotype was seen ten or more times. The rearrangement joins TRBV12-3 or TRBV12-4 to TRBJ2-5, with a possible D match to TRBD2 (5 bases). The V end was cut by 6 bases, the J end by 4 bases, with 15 bases between. The CDR3 has 14 residues. This chain's CDR3 is CASSLTPGRETQYF. In DNA form, the CDR3 reads TGTGCCAGCAGCCTTACCCCGGGGAGAGAGACCCAGTACTTC.

Ten or more counts support this clonotype. CDR3 sequence (DNA): TGTGCCAGCAGCTTACCCCCAGGGCCTGAGCAGTTCTTC. Amino acids: CASSLPPGPEQFF. The chain recombines TRBV7-8 with TRBJ2-1, with D possibly being TRBD1 (5 bases). CDR1 is SGHVS and CDR2 is FQNEAQ in the germline V gene. The CDR3 has 13 residues. Trimming shortened V by 2 bases and J by 9 bases, and 11 bases separated the two germline ends.

This clonotype was detected only a few times. The V gene is TRBV20-1, the J gene TRBJ2-5; TRBD2 agrees at 7 bases. V shed 1 base, J shed 5 bases, and the junction held 10 bases outside the gene matches. The CDR3 is 15 residues long. CDR1 is DFQATT and CDR2 is SNEGSKA in the germline V gene (reference sequence). CDR3 sequence: CSARALGRATETQYF. The DNA for the CDR3 is TGCAGTGCTAGAGCATTGGGGAGGGCGACGGAGACCCAGTACTTC.

This clonotype was seen many times. The chain recombines TRBV6-5 with TRBJ2-5; D may correspond to TRBD1 or TRBD2 (5 bases each). The length of the CDR3 is 15 residues. The V and J ends lost 0 bases and 4 bases respectively, with 12 bases between them. Germline CDR1 reads MNHEY; CDR2 reads SVGAGI. Written as DNA, the CDR3 is TGTGCCAGCAGTTACTCTGGGACCGTCACAGAGACCCAGTACTTC. This gives the protein CASSYSGTVTETQYF.